The 7 T cell receptor beta chains presented below share a single source sample, sequenced in a study of identical twins. TCRdb processed the 5' RACE reads anew with MiXCR; each CDR3 protein has one entry. The sample lists hundreds of thousands of distinct CDR3 sequences, 12% seen once, with around 7.8% in the top ten. Another study also made use of these data, one on yellow fever vaccine responses in identical twins.

Sequenced material: CD8+ T cells sorted from blood. The receptors here all came from a woman aged 18-29 years in good health.

The chain couples TRBV5-1 to TRBJ2-3; D gene unclear. The CDR3 is 16 residues long. Per the germline V gene, CDR1 is SGHRS and CDR2 is YFSETQ. Trimming took off 4 bases at V and 1 base at J, with 16 bases between the two ends. The CDR3 DNA reads TGCGCCAGCAGCACGGAGCTCCCCTTGGGCACAGATACGCAGTATTTT. The encoded protein is CASSTELPLGTDTQYF.

This clonotype appeared a single time. The chain is built from TRBV20-1 and TRBJ2-5; 11 bases are shared with TRBD1. J gave up 3 bases and V 3 bases, and 6 bases lay outside the gene matches. The CDR3 is 15 residues long. Germline V gene lookup returns CDR1 DFQATT and CDR2 SNEGSKA (reference sequence). The CDR3 is CSARNGQGAEETQYF. The DNA for the CDR3 is TGCAGTGCTAGGAATGGACAGGGGGCTGAAGAGACCCAGTACTTC.

J is TRBJ2-7 and V is TRBV27; D tentatively reads TRBD1 or TRBD2 (5 bases each). Germline CDR1 reads MNHEY; CDR2 reads SMNVEV (reference sequence). This CDR3 has 14 residues. Trimming shortened V by 3 bases and J by 2 bases, and 11 bases separated the two germline ends. The CDR3 loop is CASSLGVGTYEQYF. The CDR3 nucleotides read TGTGCCAGCAGTTTGGGGGTTGGTACCTACGAGCAGTACTTC.

This chain joins TRBV28 and TRBJ2-7, with 9 bases identical to TRBD1. Germline loops: CDR1 MDHEN, CDR2 SYDVKM. The CDR3 spans 14 residues. V lost 6 bases to trimming and J lost 3 bases; unmatched junction nucleotides: 6. The CDR3 region is CASRTGGLFYEQYF. The DNA for the CDR3 is TGTGCCAGCAGAACAGGGGGCCTGTTCTACGAGCAGTACTTC.

This clonotype was seen many times. J is TRBJ1-2 and V is TRBV15; D call uncertain. Trimming removed 0 bases at V and 3 bases at J, with 11 bases between. Germline-derived CDR1 and CDR2 are LNHNV and YYDKDF (reference sequence). The CDR3 runs to 15 residues. CDR3 in DNA: TGTGCCACCAGCAGAGATCTTGGGCAGGACTATGGCTACACCTTC. This codes for CATSRDLGQDYGYTF.

As DNA, the CDR3 is TGTGCCAGCAGCTTAAGCGGGAGGGTTAACAATGAGCAGTTCTTC. Translating it yields CASSLSGRVNNEQFF. This chain connects TRBV27 to TRBJ2-1; 10 nucleotides align to TRBD2. The CDR3 is 15 residues long. J gave up 5 bases and V 6 bases, and 7 bases lay outside the gene matches. Per germline, CDR1 MNHEY and CDR2 SMNVEV (reference sequence).

The table lists this clonotype with a few counts. This sequence joins TRBV20-1 and TRBJ2-7, with 11 bases that match TRBD2. Losses at the gene ends were 3 bases for V and 2 bases for J; bases not matched to a gene: 6. Germline loops: CDR1 DFQATT, CDR2 SNEGSKA (reference sequence). The CDR3 loop spans 15 amino acids. The CDR3 bases are TGCAGTGCTAGCCAGAGACTAGCGGGGCCCTACGAGCAGTACTTC. Its translation is CSASQRLAGPYEQYF.